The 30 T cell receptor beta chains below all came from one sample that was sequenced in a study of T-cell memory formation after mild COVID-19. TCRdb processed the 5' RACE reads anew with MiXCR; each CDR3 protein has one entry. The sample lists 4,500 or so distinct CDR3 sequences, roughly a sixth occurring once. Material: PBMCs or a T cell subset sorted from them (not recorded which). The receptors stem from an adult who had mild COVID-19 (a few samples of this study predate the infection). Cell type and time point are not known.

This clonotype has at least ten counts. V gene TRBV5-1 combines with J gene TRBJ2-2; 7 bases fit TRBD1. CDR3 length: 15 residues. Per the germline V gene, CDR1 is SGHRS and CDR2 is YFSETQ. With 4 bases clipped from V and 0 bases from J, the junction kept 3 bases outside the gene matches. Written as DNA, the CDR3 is TGCGCCAGCAGCCCGGGGACAGCGAACACCGGGGAGCTGTTTTTT. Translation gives CASSPGTANTGELFF.

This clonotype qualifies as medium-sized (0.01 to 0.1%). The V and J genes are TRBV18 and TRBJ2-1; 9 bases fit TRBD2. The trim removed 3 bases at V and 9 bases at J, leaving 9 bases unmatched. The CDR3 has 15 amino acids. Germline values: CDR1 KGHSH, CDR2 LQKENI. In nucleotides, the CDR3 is TGTGCCAGCTCACCGCCTGCGGGGGGGCGCGGTGAGCAGTTCTTC. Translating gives CASSPPAGGRGEQFF.

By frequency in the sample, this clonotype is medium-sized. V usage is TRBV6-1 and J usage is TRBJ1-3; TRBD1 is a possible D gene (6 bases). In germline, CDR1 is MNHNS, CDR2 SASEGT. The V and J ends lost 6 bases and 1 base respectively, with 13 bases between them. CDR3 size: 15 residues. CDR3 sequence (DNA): TGTGCCAGCAGCGCCGGGACACTTTCTGGAAACACCATATATTTT. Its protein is CASSAGTLSGNTIYF.

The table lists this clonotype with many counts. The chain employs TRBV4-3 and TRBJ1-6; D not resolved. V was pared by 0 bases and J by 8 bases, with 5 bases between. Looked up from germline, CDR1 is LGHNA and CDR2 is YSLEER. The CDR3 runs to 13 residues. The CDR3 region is CASSQEEDSPLHF. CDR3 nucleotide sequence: TGCGCCAGCAGCCAAGAGGAGGATTCACCCCTCCACTTT.

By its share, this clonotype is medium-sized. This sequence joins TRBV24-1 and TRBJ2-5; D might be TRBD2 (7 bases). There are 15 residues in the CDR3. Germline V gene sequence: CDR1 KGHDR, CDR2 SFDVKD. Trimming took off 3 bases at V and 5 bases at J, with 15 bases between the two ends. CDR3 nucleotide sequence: TGTGCCACCAGTGATGCAGGGGAGGGTCGGGAGACCCAGTACTTC. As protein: CATSDAGEGRETQYF.

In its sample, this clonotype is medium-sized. In nucleotides, the CDR3 is TGCGCCAGCAGCGTGGGGACTAGCACAGATACGCAGTATTTT. Translation: CASSVGTSTDTQYF. The V gene is TRBV5-1, the J gene TRBJ2-3; possibly TRBD2 for D (6 bases). V lost 4 bases to trimming and J lost 0 bases, with 9 bases between them. CDR1 and CDR2 (germline): SGHRS, YFSETQ. The CDR3 totals 14 residues.

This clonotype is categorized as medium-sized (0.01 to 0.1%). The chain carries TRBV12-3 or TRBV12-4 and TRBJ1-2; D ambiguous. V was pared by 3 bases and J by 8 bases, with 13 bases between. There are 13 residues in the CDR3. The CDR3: CASSFNSLRGYTF. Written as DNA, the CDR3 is TGTGCCAGCAGTTTTAACAGCTTGAGGGGCTACACCTTC.

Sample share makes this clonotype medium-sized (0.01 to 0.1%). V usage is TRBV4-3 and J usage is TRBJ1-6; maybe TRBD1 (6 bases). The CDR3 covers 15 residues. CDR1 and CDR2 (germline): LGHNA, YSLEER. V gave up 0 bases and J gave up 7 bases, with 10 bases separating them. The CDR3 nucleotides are TGCGCCAGCAGCCAAGAGGCGGACAGAAATTCACCCCTCCACTTT. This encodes CASSQEADRNSPLHF.

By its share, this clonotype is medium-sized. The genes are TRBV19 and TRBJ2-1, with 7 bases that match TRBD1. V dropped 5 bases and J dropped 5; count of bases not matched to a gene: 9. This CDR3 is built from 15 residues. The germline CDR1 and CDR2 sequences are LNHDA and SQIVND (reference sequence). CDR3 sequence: CASSVDREYHNEQFF. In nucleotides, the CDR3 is TGTGCCAGTAGTGTCGACAGGGAATATCACAATGAGCAGTTCTTC.

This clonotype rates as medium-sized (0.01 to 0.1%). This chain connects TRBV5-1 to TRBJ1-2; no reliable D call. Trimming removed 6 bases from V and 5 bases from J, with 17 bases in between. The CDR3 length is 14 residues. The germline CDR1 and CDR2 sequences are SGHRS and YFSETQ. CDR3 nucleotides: TGCGCCAGCACCGCAAACGGCGGGTGGTATGGCTACACCTTC. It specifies CASTANGGWYGYTF.

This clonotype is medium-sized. The CDR3 sequence: CASSLSGGLSTQYF. DNA for the CDR3: TGTGCCAGCAGCCTAAGCGGGGGGCTCTCGACGCAGTATTTT. This rearrangement joins TRBV7-9 to TRBJ2-3, with 9 bases lining up with TRBD2. V shed 5 bases and J 9 bases; nucleotides not matched to a gene: 9. The V gene's germline CDR1 is SEHNR and CDR2 FQNEAQ (reference sequence). The CDR3 has 14 residues.

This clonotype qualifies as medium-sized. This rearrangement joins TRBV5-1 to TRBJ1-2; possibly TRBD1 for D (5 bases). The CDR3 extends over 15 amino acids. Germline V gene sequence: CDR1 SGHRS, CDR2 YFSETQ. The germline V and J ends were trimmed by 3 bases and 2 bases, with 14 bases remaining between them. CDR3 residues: CASSSGPELNYGYTF. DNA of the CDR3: TGCGCCAGCAGCTCGGGGCCCGAATTAAACTATGGCTACACCTTC.

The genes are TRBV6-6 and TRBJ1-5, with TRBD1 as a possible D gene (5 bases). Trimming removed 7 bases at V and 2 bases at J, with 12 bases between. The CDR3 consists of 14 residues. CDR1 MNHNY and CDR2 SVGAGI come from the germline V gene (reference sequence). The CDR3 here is CASTLQARNQPQHF. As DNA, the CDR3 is TGTGCCAGCACTTTACAGGCTCGCAATCAGCCCCAGCATTTT.

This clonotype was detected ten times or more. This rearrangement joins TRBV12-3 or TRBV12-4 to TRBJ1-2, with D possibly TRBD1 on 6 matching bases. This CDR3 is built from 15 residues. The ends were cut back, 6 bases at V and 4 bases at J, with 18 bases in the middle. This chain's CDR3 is CASSSDRKPSYGYTF. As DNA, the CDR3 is TGTGCCAGCAGCTCCGACAGGAAACCCTCCTATGGCTACACCTTC.

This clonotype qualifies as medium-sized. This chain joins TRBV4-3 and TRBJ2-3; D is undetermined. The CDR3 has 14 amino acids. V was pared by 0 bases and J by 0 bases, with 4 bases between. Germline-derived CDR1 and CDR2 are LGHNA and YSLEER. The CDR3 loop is CASSQDPSTDTQYF. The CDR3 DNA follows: TGCGCCAGCAGCCAAGATCCTAGCACAGATACGCAGTATTTT.

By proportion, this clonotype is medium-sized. The CDR3 is CASSQDHSLSPQHF. The CDR3 nucleotides are TGCGCCAGCAGCCAAGACCACAGCCTCTCTCCCCAGCATTTT. This sequence joins TRBV4-1 and TRBJ1-5; D remains unclear. Germline V lookup: CDR1 MGHRA, CDR2 YSYEKL. V was cut by 0 bases and J by 10 bases, with 13 bases left in between. The length of the CDR3 is 14 residues.

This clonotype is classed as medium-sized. The chain's CDR3 is CASSQDRASGNTGELFF. Here the CDR3 DNA reads TGTGCCAGCAGCCAAGATCGGGCTAGCGGGAACACCGGGGAGCTGTTTTTT. V gene TRBV4-2 combines with J gene TRBJ2-2; 7 bases agree with TRBD2. CDR1 is LGHNA and CDR2 is YNFKEQ in the germline V gene. Trimming cost V 0 bases and J 1 base; bases outside gene matches: 5. The CDR3 extends over 17 amino acids.

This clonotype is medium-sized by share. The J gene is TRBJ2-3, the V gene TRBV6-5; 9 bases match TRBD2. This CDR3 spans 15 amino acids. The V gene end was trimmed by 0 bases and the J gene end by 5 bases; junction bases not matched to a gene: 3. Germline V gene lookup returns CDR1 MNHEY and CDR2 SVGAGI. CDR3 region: CASSYSASGVDTQYF. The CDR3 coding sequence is TGTGCCAGCAGTTACTCGGCTAGCGGGGTAGATACGCAGTATTTT.

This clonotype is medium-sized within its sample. This chain's CDR3 is CATSSASGTIYNEQFF. The CDR3 DNA follows: TGTGCCACCAGCAGTGCCTCCGGGACTATCTACAATGAGCAGTTCTTC. The rearrangement uses TRBV15 and TRBJ2-1; TRBD2 matches 7 bases. J gave up 3 bases and V 3 bases, and 8 bases lay outside the gene matches. The germline CDR1 and CDR2 sequences are LNHNV and YYDKDF (reference sequence). There are 16 residues in the CDR3.

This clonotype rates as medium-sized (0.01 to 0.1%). The CDR3 sequence: CATRTGSYEQYV. In DNA, the CDR3 is TGTGCCACAAGGACAGGGTCTTACGAGCAGTACGTC. This chain joins TRBV28 and TRBJ2-7; 8 bases are a match to TRBD1. The CDR3 extends over 12 amino acids. Germline assignment: CDR1 MDHEN and CDR2 SYDVKM. Trimming cost V 10 bases and J 4 bases; bases outside gene matches: 6.

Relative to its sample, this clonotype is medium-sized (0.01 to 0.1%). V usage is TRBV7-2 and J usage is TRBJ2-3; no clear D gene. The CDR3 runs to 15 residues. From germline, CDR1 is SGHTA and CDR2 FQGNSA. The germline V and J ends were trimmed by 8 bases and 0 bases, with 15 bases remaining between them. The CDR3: CASYLHGFSTDTQYF. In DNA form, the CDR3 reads TGTGCCAGCTACCTACACGGATTTAGCACAGATACGCAGTATTTT.

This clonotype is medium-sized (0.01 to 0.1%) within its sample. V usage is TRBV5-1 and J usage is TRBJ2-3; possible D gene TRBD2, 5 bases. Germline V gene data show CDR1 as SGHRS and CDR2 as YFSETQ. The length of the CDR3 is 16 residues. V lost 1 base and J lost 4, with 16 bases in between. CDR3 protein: CASSLNIGMRADTQYF. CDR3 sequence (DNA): TGCGCCAGCAGCTTGAATATCGGGATGAGGGCAGATACGCAGTATTTT.

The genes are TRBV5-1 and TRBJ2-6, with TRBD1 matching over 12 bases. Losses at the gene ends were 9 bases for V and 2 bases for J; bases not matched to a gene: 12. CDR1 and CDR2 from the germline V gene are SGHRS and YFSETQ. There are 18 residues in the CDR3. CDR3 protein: CATRPPGQGATGANVLTF. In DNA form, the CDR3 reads TGCGCCACCCGACCCCCGGGACAGGGGGCAACTGGGGCCAACGTCCTGACTTTC.

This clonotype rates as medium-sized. The CDR3 sequence is CASSPAGADPNGVDTQYF. The CDR3 DNA follows: TGCGCCAGCAGTCCGGCGGGGGCCGACCCTAACGGCGTAGATACGCAGTATTTT. This chain joins TRBV5-1 and TRBJ2-3, with D possibly being TRBD2 (7 bases). Per germline, CDR1 SGHRS and CDR2 YFSETQ. Trimming cost V 5 bases and J 5 bases, with 27 bases left between them. The CDR3 sequence is 18 residues long.

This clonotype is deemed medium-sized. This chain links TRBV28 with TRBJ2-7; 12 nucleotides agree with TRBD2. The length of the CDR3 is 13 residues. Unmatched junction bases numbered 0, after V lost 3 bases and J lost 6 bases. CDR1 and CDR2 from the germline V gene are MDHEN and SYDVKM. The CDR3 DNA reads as TGTGCCAGCAGTTTGGGACTAGCGGGCGAGCAGTACGTC. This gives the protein CASSLGLAGEQYV.

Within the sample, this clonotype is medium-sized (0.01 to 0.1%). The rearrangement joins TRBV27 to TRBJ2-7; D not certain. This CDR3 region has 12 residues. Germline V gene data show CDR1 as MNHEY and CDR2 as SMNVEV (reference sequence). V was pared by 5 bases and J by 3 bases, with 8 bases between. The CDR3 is CASSGPYYEQYF. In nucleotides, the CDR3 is TGTGCCAGCAGTGGGCCCTACTACGAGCAGTACTTC.

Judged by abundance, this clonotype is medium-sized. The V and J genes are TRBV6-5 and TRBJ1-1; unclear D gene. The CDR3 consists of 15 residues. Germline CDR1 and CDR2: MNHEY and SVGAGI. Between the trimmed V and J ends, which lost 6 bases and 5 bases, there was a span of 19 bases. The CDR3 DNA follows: TGTGCCAGCAGCTTCGGCCTTATTGGGAGGACTGAAGCTTTCTTT. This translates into CASSFGLIGRTEAFF.

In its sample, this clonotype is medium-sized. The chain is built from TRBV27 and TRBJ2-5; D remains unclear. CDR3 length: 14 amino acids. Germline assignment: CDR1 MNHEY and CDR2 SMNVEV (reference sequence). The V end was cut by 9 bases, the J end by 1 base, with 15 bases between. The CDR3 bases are TGTGCCAGTCCCCCCGGTGTTATCCAAGAGACCCAGTACTTC. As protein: CASPPGVIQETQYF.

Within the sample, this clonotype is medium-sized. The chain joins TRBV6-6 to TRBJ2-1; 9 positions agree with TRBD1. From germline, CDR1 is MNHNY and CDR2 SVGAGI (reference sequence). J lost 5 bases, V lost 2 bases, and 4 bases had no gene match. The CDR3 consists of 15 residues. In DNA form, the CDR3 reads TGTGCCAGCAGTTACAGGGGACAGGGTAACAATGAGCAGTTCTTC. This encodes CASSYRGQGNNEQFF.

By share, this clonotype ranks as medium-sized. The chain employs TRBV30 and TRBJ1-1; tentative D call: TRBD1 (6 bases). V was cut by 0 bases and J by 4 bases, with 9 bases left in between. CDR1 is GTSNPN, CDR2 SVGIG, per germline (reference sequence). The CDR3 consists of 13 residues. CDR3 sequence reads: CAWSVDSPTEAFF. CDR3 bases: TGTGCCTGGAGTGTGGACAGTCCCACTGAAGCTTTCTTT. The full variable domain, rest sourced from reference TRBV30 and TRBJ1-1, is SQTIHQWPATLVQPVGSPLSLECTVEGTSNPNLYWYRQAAGRGLQLLFYSVGIGQISSEVPQNLSASRPQDRQFILSSKKLLLSDSGFYLCAWSVDSPTEAFFGQGTRLTVV.